The 8 T cell receptor beta chains below come from one sample, sequenced in a study of tumor-infiltrating lymphocytes in primary liver carcinoma. Scientists recovered RNA and DNA together from around 20-30 mg of unsorted bulk tissue. Making TCR beta cDNA involved 400 to 600 ng total RNA and a constant-region primer. Modified slightly, ARM-PCR produced TCR beta libraries over three nested multiplex PCR rounds. TRBV1-TRBV30 forward and Cbeta reverse primers drove the first two approximately 10-cycle rounds. TCRdb reprocessed the multiplex PCR reads with MiXCR, giving one entry per CDR3 protein. Altogether fewer than 40,000 distinct CDR3 sequences are present, approximately 71% being singletons, with the ten largest covering roughly 29%. What was sequenced was liver tumor tissue from sampling region 3. Described subset: tumor region T3, left-lateral pole. Receptors were obtained from a young woman with primary liver carcinoma and hepatitis B virus infection.

Concerning this clonotype: A much larger clone differs by one base, so this may be a read error. The chain has TRBV11-2 and TRBJ2-5; the match to TRBD2 covers 9 bases. This CDR3 contains 16 residues. The J segment lost 8 bases and the V segment lost 10 bases, leaving 20 bases of the junction unmatched. Looked up from germline, CDR1 is SGHAT and CDR2 is FQNNGV. The DNA of the CDR3 is TGTGCCATCTGCTACTCCCGTGGTAGCGGGAGAGATACCCAGTACTTC. As protein: CAICYSRGSGRDTQYF.

To note about this clonotype: This sequence may be a read error, since a much larger clone differs from it by one base. V gene TRBV29-1 combines with J gene TRBJ2-3, with a weak D call TRBD2 (5 bases). CDR1 SQVTM and CDR2 ANQGSEA come from the germline V gene. The CDR3 loop spans 14 amino acids. V shed 2 bases and J shed 6 bases, with 15 bases lying between them. The CDR3 region has the DNA TGCAGCGTTGAACCTAGAGGGAGCTCGGATACGCAGTATTTT. Translation: CSVEPRGSSDTQYF.

V usage is TRBV5-6 and J usage is TRBJ2-1, with D tentatively TRBD2 (5 bases). This CDR3 contains 13 residues. The V end lost 6 bases, the J end lost 5 bases, and 12 bases lay between the germline ends. Germline values: CDR1 SGHDT, CDR2 YYEEEE. The CDR3 is CASNPQRHNEQFF. The DNA of the CDR3 is TGTGCCAGCAACCCGCAGCGGCACAATGAGCAGTTCTTC.

Turning to this clonotype: A much larger clone lies one base from this, so it may be a read error. The chain links TRBV11-3 to TRBJ2-1, with TRBD2 as a possible D gene (6 bases). V was trimmed by 5 bases and J by 7 bases, leaving 18 bases between them. CDR3 length: 15 amino acids. The germline gives CDR1 SGHNT, CDR2 YENEEA. The CDR3 DNA is TGTGCCAGCAGCCATACTAACGGGAGTAGTAATGAGCAGTTCTTC. It is translated as CASSHTNGSSNEQFF.

The CDR3 coding sequence is TGTGCTAGCGGCCAGGAACACCTAAGACAGGGGGGACCGTGCGAGCAGTACTTC. This sequence encodes CASGQEHLRQGGPCEQYF. This chain links TRBV4-2 with TRBJ2-7; the match to TRBD1 covers 9 bases. The CDR3 loop spans 18 amino acids. From germline, CDR1 is LGHNA and CDR2 YNFKEQ.

As regards this clonotype: One end of the junction varies from germline; a read error may be responsible. This chain connects TRBV10-3 to TRBJ2-3; D might be TRBD1 (6 bases). This CDR3 contains 14 residues. Germline assignment: CDR1 ENHRY and CDR2 SYGVKD. DNA of the CDR3: TGTGTCATCGGGCGACAGGAGGTAACAAATACGCAGTATTTT. Amino acid sequence: CVIGRQEVTNTQYF.

Notes on this clonotype: An end of the junction differs from the germline gene, which may be a read error. V is TRBV6-5 and J is TRBJ1-1; D unresolved. Germline lookup yields CDR1 MNHEY and CDR2 SVGAGI. The CDR3 is 13 amino acids. The CDR3 here is CASNWNMDAEALF. CDR3 nucleotides: TGTGCCAGCAATTGGAACATGGACGCTGAAGCTTTGTTT.

A word on this clonotype: Compared with germline, one end of the junction differs, possibly owing to a read error. This CDR3 is CASNQDWDYDYNEQFF. As DNA, the CDR3 is TGTGCCAGCAACCAAGATTGGGACTACGACTACAATGAGCAGTTCTTC. This chain uses TRBV4-3 with TRBJ2-1; 7 bases are shared with TRBD2. CDR1 is LGHNA and CDR2 is YSLEER in the germline V gene. The CDR3 has 16 amino acids.